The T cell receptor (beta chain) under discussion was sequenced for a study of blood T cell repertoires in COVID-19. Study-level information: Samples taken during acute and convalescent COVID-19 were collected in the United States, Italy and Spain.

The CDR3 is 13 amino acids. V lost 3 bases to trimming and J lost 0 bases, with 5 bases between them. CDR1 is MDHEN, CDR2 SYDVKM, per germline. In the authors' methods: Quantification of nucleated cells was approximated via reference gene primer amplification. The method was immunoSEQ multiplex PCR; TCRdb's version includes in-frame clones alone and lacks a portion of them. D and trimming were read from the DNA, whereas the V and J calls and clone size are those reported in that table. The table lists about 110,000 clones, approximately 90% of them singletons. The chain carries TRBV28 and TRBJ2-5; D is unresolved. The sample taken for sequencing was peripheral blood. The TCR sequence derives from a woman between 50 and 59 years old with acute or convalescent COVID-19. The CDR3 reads CASSFRYQETQYF. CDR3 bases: TGTGCCAGCAGTTTCAGGTACCAAGAGACCCAGTACTTC.